The rows below give T cell receptor beta chains drawn from one sample of a study of human T cells and chemical hapten exposure. TCRdb called the RACE reads again in MiXCR, with one record for every CDR3 protein. This table holds some 74,000 distinct CDR3 sequences, 13% to 15% found once. Material: whole blood, obtained in connection with sensitization to the hapten diphenylcyclopropenone (DPC). The source is a woman aged 50 to 60 with alopecia areata. Some clones in this sample may be carry-over from other donors' samples. The CDR3 runs from the conserved cysteine through the conserved F or W.

>TRBV3-1|TRBJ2-3
CASSQVPGLVADTQYF
>TRBV20-1|TRBJ1-5
CSAREVNVPLNQPQHF
>TRBV20-1|TRBJ1-2
CSAGTLAGYTF
>TRBV7-2|TRBJ2-5
CASSLATGFISETQYF
>TRBV15|TRBJ2-1
CATSRDGDEQFF
>TRBV28|TRBJ2-3
CASTDRTDTQYF
>TRBV28|TRBJ1-6
CASQYNSPLHF
>TRBV2|TRBJ2-1
CASSERGSGIYNEQFF
>TRBV10-3|TRBJ2-5
CAIGTSSETQYF
>TRBV18|TRBJ1-3
CASSPRVEDTIYF
>TRBV7-2|TRBJ2-4
CASSIGPGNIQYF
>TRBV19|TRBJ2-3
CASSSQHLSTDTQYF
>TRBV20-1|TRBJ1-1
CSARANEGILTEAFF
>TRBV5-4|TRBJ1-2
CASSQSNYGYTF
>TRBV7-9|TRBJ1-2
CASSLVFDRVYGYTF
>TRBV3-1|TRBJ2-5
CASSSGVLEGETQYF
>TRBV28|TRBJ2-7
CASSFWTGLYEQYF
>TRBV6-5|TRBJ2-7
CASRLGSLSYEQYF
>TRBV19|TRBJ2-1
CASQSTGNANEQFF
>TRBV20-1|TRBJ1-2
CSASQRINYGYTF
>TRBV5-1|TRBJ1-6
CASSLLPLNSPLHF
>TRBV28|TRBJ1-5
CASSLLGQPQHF
>TRBV27|TRBJ1-5
CASSFVNQPQHF
>TRBV5-1|TRBJ2-5
CASSLVSSGLQETQYF
>TRBV5-1|TRBJ1-1
CASSPGTTSEAFF
>TRBV28|TRBJ1-2
CASSLRGRANYGYTF
>TRBV29-1|TRBJ1-2
CSVLPGGSIIGYTF
>TRBV15|TRBJ2-5
CATSRDRETQYF
>TRBV3-1|TRBJ2-5
CASSQDGSPGETQYF
>TRBV29-1|TRBJ2-5
CSVSPGGGSETQYF
>TRBV21-1|TRBJ2-1
CASNERKGIEQFF
>TRBV30|TRBJ2-1
CAWSVGLATYNEQFF
>TRBV7-8|TRBJ2-7
CASSSGDKITYEQYF
>TRBV7-2|TRBJ2-5
CASSLLAGARETQYF
>TRBV20-1|TRBJ2-1
CSASELAYQFF
>TRBV7-9|TRBJ1-2
CASSFPSGGDYGYTF
>TRBV18|TRBJ1-4
CASSSGQNEKLFF
>TRBV20-1|TRBJ1-1
CSASWQVGAFF
>TRBV18|TRBJ2-5
CASSPLRSGQESQETQYF
>TRBV2|TRBJ1-1
CASTNPGGLNTEAFF